Below, 14 T cell receptor beta chains from the same sample are listed, as sequenced in a study of molecular identifiers for immune sequencing clone quantification. TCRdb independently ran MiXCR on the PCR reads; one entry per CDR3 protein. The table shows about 640,000 distinct CDR3 sequences, with about 20% occurring only once. Input material: naive CD8+ T cells from blood, with Jurkat cell RNA spiked in. Stated subset: FACS-sorted CD8+CD4-CCR7+CD45RA+ naive T cells. The receptor source for this set is a human donor in good health. Some libraries in this study had Jurkat cell RNA spiked in.

This clonotype was seen only a few times. V gene TRBV7-9 combines with J gene TRBJ1-1, with D maybe TRBD1 (6 bases). CDR3 size: 14 residues. V lost 1 base and J 10 bases, leaving 16 bases between the germline ends. CDR1 and CDR2 from the germline V gene are SEHNR and FQNEAQ (reference sequence). This chain's CDR3 is CASSLVQGNLGAFF. The CDR3 nucleotides are TGTGCCAGCAGCTTAGTTCAGGGGAATTTAGGAGCTTTCTTT.

This clonotype has at least ten counts. CDR3 sequence reads: CATSRVFTDQETQYF. CDR3 sequence (DNA): TGTGCCACCAGCCGAGTTTTCACAGACCAAGAGACCCAGTACTTC. This chain connects TRBV15 to TRBJ2-5, with D unclear. The CDR3 length is 15 residues. Trimming shortened V by 5 bases and J by 0 bases, and 13 bases separated the two germline ends. Germline V lookup: CDR1 LNHNV, CDR2 YYDKDF (reference sequence).

This clonotype was recorded only once. This may come from a read error, since a much larger clone is one base off. The gene calls are TRBV5-1 and TRBJ2-7; 9 nucleotides line up with TRBD1. This CDR3 is 15 amino acids long. The germline V gene encodes CDR1 SGHRS and CDR2 YFSETQ. J was trimmed by 0 bases and V by 2 bases; bases with no gene match: 3. Here the CDR3 DNA reads TGCGCCAGCAGCTTCCTGGGACAGGGCTCCTACGAGCAGTACTTC. Amino acids: CASSFLGQGSYEQYF.

The chain employs TRBV7-9 and TRBJ2-1; possibly TRBD1 or TRBD2 for D (5 bases each). V lost 5 bases to trimming and J lost 3 bases, with 17 bases between them. The CDR3 has 16 amino acids. Germline CDR1 reads SEHNR; CDR2 reads FQNEAQ (reference sequence). CDR3 sequence reads: CASSRTRDGDYNEQFF. CDR3 bases: TGTGCCAGCAGCCGCACCCGGGACGGGGACTACAATGAGCAGTTCTTC.

This clonotype was detected a few times. This may come from a read error, since a much larger clone is one base off. The chain combines TRBV29-1 with TRBJ2-2; D perhaps matches TRBD1 (6 bases). V lost 7 bases and J 3 bases, leaving 9 bases between the germline ends. Germline CDR1 reads SQVTM; CDR2 reads ANQGSEA. The CDR3 spans 12 residues. CDR3 nucleotides: TGCAGCGGGACAGCGGACACCGGGGAGCTGTTTTTT. Its translation: CSGTADTGELFF.

This clonotype has at least ten counts. This chain connects TRBV19 to TRBJ1-1; D might be TRBD1 (5 bases). Trimming removed 6 bases from V and 0 bases from J, with 20 bases in between. Germline CDR1 reads LNHDA; CDR2 reads SQIVND (reference sequence). The CDR3 runs to 17 residues. The CDR3 here is CASRGPDSAIMNTEAFF. CDR3 nucleotides: TGTGCCAGTAGGGGACCTGACAGCGCGATCATGAACACTGAAGCTTTCTTT. Drawing the rest from reference TRBV19 and TRBJ1-1, the complete variable domain is DGGITQSPKYLFRKEGQNVTLSCEQNLNHDAMYWYRQDPGQGLRLIYYSQIVNDFQKGDIAEGYSVSREKKESFPLTVTSAQKNPTAFYLCASRGPDSAIMNTEAFFGQGTRLTVV.

This clonotype came up a few times. The CDR3 nucleotides read TGCAGTGCTACCCACTTGGGGGGTCCCAATGAAAAACTGTTTTTT. This encodes CSATHLGGPNEKLFF. The chain recombines TRBV20-1 with TRBJ1-4; tentative D call: TRBD1 (5 bases). The germline V gene has CDR1 DFQATT and CDR2 SNEGSKA (reference sequence). The CDR3 consists of 15 residues. The V end lost 4 bases, the J end lost 5 bases, and 17 bases lay between the germline ends.

At least ten counts were recorded for this clonotype. The J gene is TRBJ2-7, the V gene TRBV10-3; 10 bases align to TRBD2. V was clipped by 5 bases and J by 1 base; unmatched bases: 17. Germline V CDR1 and CDR2: ENHRY, SYGVKD. This CDR3 has 19 amino acids. The CDR3 coding sequence is TGTGCCATCAGTCCCGTCGCTCTCCTAGCGGGAGAAGGGTCCTACGAGCAGTACTTC. This translates into CAISPVALLAGEGSYEQYF.

In this sample, this clonotype turned up many times. The genes are TRBV5-6 and TRBJ2-7, with 12 bases identical to TRBD2. The germline gives CDR1 SGHDT, CDR2 YYEEEE. The V and J ends lost 4 bases and 7 bases, in that order; junction bases with no gene match: 18. The CDR3 has 18 amino acids. The CDR3 spells CASSLRLAGASPKFEQYF. For the CDR3, the DNA is TGTGCCAGCAGCCTACGACTAGCGGGAGCCTCCCCTAAATTTGAGCAGTACTTC.

As concerns this clonotype: Just one base apart from a much larger clone, this may be a read error. V is TRBV9 and J is TRBJ2-3; maybe TRBD2 (6 bases). Trimming cost V 6 bases and J 3 bases, with 17 bases left between them. Per the germline V gene, CDR1 is SGDLS and CDR2 is YYNGEE. This CDR3 has 15 residues. CDR3 DNA: TGTGCCAGCAACGAGGAGGGGCAGCAGACAGATACGCAGTATTTT. This sequence encodes CASNEEGQQTDTQYF.

This clonotype appeared many times. The chain is built from TRBV30 and TRBJ1-4, with D perhaps matching TRBD1 (5 bases). Trimming cost V 2 bases and J 4 bases, with 11 bases left between them. This CDR3 region has 14 residues. Germline V gene sequence: CDR1 GTSNPN, CDR2 SVGIG (reference sequence). CDR3: CAWSPGGVNEKLFF. The CDR3 nucleotides read TGTGCCTGGAGTCCTGGGGGGGTTAATGAAAAACTGTTTTTT.

The chain employs TRBV4-1 and TRBJ1-2; D is perhaps TRBD1 (5 bases). Trimming pared 0 bases from V and 0 bases from J, leaving 20 bases between. Germline V gene lookup returns CDR1 MGHRA and CDR2 YSYEKL. The CDR3 runs 19 residues. The CDR3 DNA sequence: TGCGCCAGCAGCCAAGATCTGGTGGGGGGTTATAGTTCTAACTATGGCTACACCTTC. Protein: CASSQDLVGGYSSNYGYTF.

This clonotype was recorded many times. The genes are TRBV18 and TRBJ2-1; a possible D gene is TRBD1 (5 bases). This CDR3 is 12 amino acids long. The germline gives CDR1 KGHSH, CDR2 LQKENI. V lost 3 bases and J 9 bases, leaving 9 bases between the germline ends. The CDR3 reads CASSPSGAEQFF. CDR3 DNA: TGTGCCAGCTCACCCAGTGGGGCTGAGCAGTTCTTC.

The V and J genes are TRBV19 and TRBJ2-1; D may be TRBD1 or TRBD2 (5 bases each). V was trimmed by 7 bases and J by 2 bases, leaving 15 bases between them. This CDR3 comprises 15 residues. The germline gives CDR1 LNHDA, CDR2 SQIVND (reference sequence). In nucleotides, the CDR3 is TGTGCCAGTACCCTCTCGGGACCTACCTACAATGAGCAGTTCTTC. This codes for CASTLSGPTYNEQFF. The full variable domain, its missing parts supplied by reference TRBV19 and TRBJ2-1, is DGGITQSPKYLFRKEGQNVTLSCEQNLNHDAMYWYRQDPGQGLRLIYYSQIVNDFQKGDIAEGYSVSREKKESFPLTVTSAQKNPTAFYLCASTLSGPTYNEQFFGPGTRLTVL.